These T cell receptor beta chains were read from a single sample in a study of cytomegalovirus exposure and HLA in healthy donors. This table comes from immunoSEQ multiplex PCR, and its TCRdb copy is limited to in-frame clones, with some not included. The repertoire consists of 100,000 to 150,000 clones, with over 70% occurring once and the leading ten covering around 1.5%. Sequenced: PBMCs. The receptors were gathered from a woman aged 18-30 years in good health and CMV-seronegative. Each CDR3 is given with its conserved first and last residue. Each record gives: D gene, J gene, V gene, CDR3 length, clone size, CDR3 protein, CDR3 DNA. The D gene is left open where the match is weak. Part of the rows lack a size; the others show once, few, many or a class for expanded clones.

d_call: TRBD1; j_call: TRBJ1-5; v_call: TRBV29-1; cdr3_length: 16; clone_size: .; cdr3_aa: CSVGKPGQGVDQPQHF; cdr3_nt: TGCAGCGTCGGGAAACCGGGACAGGGAGTAGATCAGCCCCAGCATTTT
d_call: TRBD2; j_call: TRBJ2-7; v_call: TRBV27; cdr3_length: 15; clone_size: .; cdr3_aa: CASGPLTGGSYEQYF; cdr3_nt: TGTGCCAGCGGCCCCCTTACGGGGGGGTCCTACGAGCAGTACTTC
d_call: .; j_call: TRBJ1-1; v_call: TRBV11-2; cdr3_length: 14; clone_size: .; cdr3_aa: CASSLVGGNTEAFF; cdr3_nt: TGTGCCAGCAGCTTAGTCGGGGGGAACACTGAAGCTTTCTTT
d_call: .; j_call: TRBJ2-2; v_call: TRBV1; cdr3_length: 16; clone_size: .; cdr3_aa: CTSSLGLASNTGELFF; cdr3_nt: TGCACCAGCAGCCTCGGACTAGCGTCTAACACCGGGGAGCTGTTTTTT
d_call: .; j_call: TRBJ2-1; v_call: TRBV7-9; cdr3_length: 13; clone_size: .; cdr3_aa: CASSLGGSQEQFF; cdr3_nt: TGTGCCAGCAGCTTAGGCGGCTCGCAGGAGCAGTTCTTC
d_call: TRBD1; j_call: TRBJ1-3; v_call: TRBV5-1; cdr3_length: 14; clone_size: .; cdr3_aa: CASRPGQDGNTIYF; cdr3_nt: TGCGCCAGCAGGCCGGGACAGGATGGAAACACCATATATTTT
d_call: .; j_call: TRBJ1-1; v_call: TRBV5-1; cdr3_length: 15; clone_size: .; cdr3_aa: CASSLVVGPDTEAFF; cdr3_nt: TGCGCCAGCAGCTTGGTGGTGGGCCCGGACACTGAAGCTTTCTTT
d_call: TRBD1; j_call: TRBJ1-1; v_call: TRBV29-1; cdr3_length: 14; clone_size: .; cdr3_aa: CSVERTGKVIEAFF; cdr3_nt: TGCAGCGTTGAAAGGACAGGGAAAGTTATAGAAGCTTTCTTT
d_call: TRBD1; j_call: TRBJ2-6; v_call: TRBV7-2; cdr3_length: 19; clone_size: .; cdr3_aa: CASSSIDRGRNSGANVLTF; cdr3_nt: TGTGCCAGCAGCTCAATCGACAGGGGGCGCAATAGTGGGGCCAACGTCCTGACTTTC
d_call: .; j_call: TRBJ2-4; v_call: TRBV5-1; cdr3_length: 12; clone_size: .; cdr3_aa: CASSLDRSIQYF; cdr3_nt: TGCGCCAGCAGCTTGGACAGATCCATTCAGTACTTC
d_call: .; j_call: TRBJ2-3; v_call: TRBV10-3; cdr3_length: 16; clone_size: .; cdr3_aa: CAISESSVMSTDTQYF; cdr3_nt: TGTGCCATCAGTGAGTCTTCGGTAATGAGCACAGATACGCAGTATTTT
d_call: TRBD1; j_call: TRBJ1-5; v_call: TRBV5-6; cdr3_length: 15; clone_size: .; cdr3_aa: CASSLYGDSIRPQHF; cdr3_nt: TGTGCCAGCAGCTTGTATGGGGACAGCATTCGGCCCCAGCATTTT
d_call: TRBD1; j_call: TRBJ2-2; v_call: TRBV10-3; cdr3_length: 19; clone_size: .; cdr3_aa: CAISRDREVERGYTGELFF; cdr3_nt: TGTGCCATCAGCCGGGACAGGGAGGTAGAGAGGGGTTACACCGGGGAGCTGTTTTTT
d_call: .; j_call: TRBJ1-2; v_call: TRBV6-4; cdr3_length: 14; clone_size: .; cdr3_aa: CASSDVAGAYGYTF; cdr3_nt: TGTGCCAGCAGTGACGTGGCGGGGGCCTATGGCTACACCTTC
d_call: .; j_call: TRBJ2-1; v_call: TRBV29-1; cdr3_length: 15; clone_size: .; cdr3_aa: CSVPFGARSRDEQFF; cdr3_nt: TGCAGCGTTCCTTTTGGGGCCCGAAGTCGGGATGAGCAGTTCTTC
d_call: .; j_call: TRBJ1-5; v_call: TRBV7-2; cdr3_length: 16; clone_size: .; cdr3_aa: CASSLFLASFNQPQHF; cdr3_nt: TGTGCCAGCAGCTTATTTCTCGCTAGCTTCAATCAGCCCCAGCATTTT
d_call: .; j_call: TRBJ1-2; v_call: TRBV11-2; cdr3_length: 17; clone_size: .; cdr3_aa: CASRPLAPPSTNYGYTF; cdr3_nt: TGTGCCAGCAGACCCCTGGCCCCACCCTCGACTAACTATGGCTACACCTTC
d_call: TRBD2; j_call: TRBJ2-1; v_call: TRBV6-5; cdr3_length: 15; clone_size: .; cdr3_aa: CASSAGLAVYNEQFF; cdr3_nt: TGTGCCAGCAGTGCCGGACTAGCGGTCTACAATGAGCAGTTCTTC
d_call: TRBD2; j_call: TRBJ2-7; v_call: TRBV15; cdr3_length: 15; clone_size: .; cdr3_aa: CATSREGREWDEQYF; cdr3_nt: TGTGCCACCAGCAGAGAAGGGCGGGAGTGGGACGAGCAGTACTTC
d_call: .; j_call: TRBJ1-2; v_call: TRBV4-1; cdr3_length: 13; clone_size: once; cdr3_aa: CASSQGSYYGYTF; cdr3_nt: TGCGCCAGCAGCCAAGGTAGCTACTATGGCTACACCTTC
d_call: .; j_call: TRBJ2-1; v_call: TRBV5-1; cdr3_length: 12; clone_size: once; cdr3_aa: CASSLGRNEQFF; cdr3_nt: TGCGCCAGCAGCTTGGGGCGGAATGAGCAGTTCTTC
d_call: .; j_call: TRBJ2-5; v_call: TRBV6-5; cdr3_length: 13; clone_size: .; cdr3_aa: CASSYRGGEAQYF; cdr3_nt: TGTGCCAGCAGTTACCGAGGGGGGGAGGCCCAGTACTTC
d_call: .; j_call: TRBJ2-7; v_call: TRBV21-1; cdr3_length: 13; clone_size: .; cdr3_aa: CASSRTSIYEQYF; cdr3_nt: TGTGCCAGCAGCAGGACTAGTATCTACGAGCAGTACTTC
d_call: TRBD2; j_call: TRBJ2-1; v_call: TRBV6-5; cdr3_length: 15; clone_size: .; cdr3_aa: CASTDGLASANEQFF; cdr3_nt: TGTGCCAGCACTGATGGACTAGCGAGCGCCAATGAGCAGTTCTTC
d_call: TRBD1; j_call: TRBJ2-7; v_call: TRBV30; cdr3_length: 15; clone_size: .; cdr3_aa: CAWSDLQGSTYEQYF; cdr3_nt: TGTGCCTGGAGTGATTTACAGGGGAGTACCTACGAGCAGTACTTC
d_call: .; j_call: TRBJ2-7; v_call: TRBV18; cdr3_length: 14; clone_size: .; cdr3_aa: CASSQDQGLYEQYF; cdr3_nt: TGTGCCAGCTCTCAAGATCAGGGATTATACGAGCAGTACTTC
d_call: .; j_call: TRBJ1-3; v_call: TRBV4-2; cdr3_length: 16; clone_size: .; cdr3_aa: CASSQVPQSSGNTIYF; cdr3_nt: TGTGCCAGCAGCCAAGTCCCCCAATCCTCTGGAAACACCATATATTTT
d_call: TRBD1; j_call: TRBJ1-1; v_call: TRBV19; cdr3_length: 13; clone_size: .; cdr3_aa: CATAGQRNTEAFF; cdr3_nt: TGTGCCACCGCGGGACAGCGGAACACTGAAGCTTTCTTT
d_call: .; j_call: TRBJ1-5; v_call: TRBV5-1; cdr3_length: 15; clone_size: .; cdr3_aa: CASSLASGGNQPQHF; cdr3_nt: TGCGCCAGCAGCTTGGCCTCGGGGGGCAATCAGCCCCAGCATTTT
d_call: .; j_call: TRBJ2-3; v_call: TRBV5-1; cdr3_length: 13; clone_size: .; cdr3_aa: CASSLAGEDTQYF; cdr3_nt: TGCGCCAGCAGCTTGGCCGGAGAAGATACGCAGTATTTT
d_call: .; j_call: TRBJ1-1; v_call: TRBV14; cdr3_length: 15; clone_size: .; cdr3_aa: CASSPIQGGNTEAFF; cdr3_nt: TGTGCCAGCAGCCCGATACAGGGTGGGAACACTGAAGCTTTCTTT
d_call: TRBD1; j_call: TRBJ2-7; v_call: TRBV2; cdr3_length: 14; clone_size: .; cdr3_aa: CASRQQGGPYEQYF; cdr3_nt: TGTGCCAGCAGACAACAGGGGGGACCCTACGAGCAGTACTTC
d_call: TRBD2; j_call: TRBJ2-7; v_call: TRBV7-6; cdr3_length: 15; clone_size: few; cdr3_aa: CASSFTSGRQGEQYF; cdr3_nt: TGTGCCAGCAGCTTTACTAGCGGGAGACAGGGCGAGCAGTACTTC
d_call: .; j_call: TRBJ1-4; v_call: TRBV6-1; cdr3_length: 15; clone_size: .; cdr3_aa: CASSEVWGRLEKLFF; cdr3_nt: TGTGCCAGCAGTGAAGTGTGGGGGCGCCTTGAAAAACTGTTTTTT
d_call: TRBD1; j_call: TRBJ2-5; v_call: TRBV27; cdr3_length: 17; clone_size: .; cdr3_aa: CASSSKYETGFVETQYF; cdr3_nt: TGTGCCAGCAGTTCTAAGTATGAGACAGGGTTTGTAGAGACCCAGTACTTC
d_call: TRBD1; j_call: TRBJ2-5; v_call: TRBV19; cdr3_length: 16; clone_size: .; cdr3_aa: CASNSPGQGAKETQYF; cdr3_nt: TGTGCCAGTAACTCGCCGGGACAGGGGGCCAAAGAGACCCAGTACTTC
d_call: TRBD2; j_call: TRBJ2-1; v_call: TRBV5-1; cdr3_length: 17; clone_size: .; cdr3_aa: CASSLTTPLAGGDEQFF; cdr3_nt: TGCGCCAGCAGCCTAACAACTCCACTAGCGGGAGGCGATGAGCAGTTCTTC
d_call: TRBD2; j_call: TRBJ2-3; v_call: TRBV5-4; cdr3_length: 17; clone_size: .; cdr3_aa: CASRGFQREELTDTQYF; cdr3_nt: TGTGCCAGCAGGGGGTTCCAGCGGGAGGAACTCACAGATACGCAGTATTTT
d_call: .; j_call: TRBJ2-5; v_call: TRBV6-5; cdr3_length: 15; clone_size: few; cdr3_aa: CASSHPQGKKETQYF; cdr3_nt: TGTGCCAGCAGTCACCCACAGGGCAAAAAAGAGACCCAGTACTTC
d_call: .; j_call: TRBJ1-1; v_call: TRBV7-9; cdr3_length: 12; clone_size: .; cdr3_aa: CSSSQRVTEAFF; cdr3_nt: TGTTCCAGCAGCCAGAGGGTCACTGAAGCTTTCTTT
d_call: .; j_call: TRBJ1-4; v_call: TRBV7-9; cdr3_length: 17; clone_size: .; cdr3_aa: CASSLAKAGPANEKLFF; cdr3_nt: TGTGCCAGCAGCTTAGCGAAGGCAGGCCCTGCTAATGAAAAACTGTTTTTT
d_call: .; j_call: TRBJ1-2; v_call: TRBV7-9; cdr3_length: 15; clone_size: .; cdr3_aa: CASSSRDGGTYGYTF; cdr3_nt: TGTGCCAGCAGCTCCCGGGACGGGGGAACTTATGGCTACACCTTC
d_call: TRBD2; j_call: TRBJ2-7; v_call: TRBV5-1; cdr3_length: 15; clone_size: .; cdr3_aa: CASSLASGMSYEQYF; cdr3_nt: TGCGCCAGCAGCTTAGCTAGCGGGATGTCCTACGAGCAGTACTTC
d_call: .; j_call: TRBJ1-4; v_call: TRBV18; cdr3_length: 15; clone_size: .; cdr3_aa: CASSPAQGFWEKLFF; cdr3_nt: TGTGCCAGCTCACCCGCACAGGGATTTTGGGAAAAACTGTTTTTT
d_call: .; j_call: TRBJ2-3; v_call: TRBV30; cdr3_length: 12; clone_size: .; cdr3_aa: CAWSVRGDTQYF; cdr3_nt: TGTGCCTGGAGTGTACGAGGAGATACGCAGTATTTT